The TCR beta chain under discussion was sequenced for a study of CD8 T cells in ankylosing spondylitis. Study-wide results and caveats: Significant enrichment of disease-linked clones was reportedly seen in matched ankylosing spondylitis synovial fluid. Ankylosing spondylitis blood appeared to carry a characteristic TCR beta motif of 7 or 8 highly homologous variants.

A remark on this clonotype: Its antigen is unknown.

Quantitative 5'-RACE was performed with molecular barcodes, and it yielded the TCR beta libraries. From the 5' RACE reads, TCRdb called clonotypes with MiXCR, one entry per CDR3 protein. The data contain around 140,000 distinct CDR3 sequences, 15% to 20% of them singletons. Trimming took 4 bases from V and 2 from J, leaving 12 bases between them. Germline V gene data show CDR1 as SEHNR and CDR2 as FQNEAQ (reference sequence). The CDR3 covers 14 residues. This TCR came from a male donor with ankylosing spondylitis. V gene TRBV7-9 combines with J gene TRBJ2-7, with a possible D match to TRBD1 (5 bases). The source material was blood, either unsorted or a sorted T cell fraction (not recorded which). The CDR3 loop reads CASSSTGNPYEQYF. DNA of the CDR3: TGTGCCAGCAGCTCCACAGGAAATCCCTACGAGCAGTACTTC.